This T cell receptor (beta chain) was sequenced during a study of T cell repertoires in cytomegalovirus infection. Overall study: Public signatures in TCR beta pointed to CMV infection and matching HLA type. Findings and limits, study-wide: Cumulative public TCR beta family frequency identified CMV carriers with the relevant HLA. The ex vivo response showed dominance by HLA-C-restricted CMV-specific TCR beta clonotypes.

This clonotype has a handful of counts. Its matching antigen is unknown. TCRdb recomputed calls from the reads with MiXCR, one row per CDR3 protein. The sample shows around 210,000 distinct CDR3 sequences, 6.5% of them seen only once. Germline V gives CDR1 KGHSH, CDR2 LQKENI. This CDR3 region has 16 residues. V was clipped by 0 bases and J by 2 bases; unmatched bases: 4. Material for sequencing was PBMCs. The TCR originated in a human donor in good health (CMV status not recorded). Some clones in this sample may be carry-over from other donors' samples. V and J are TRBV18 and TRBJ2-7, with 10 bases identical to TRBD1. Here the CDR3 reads CASSPPTGQGAYEQYF. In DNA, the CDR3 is TGTGCCAGCTCACCACCAACCGGACAGGGGGCCTACGAGCAGTACTTC.